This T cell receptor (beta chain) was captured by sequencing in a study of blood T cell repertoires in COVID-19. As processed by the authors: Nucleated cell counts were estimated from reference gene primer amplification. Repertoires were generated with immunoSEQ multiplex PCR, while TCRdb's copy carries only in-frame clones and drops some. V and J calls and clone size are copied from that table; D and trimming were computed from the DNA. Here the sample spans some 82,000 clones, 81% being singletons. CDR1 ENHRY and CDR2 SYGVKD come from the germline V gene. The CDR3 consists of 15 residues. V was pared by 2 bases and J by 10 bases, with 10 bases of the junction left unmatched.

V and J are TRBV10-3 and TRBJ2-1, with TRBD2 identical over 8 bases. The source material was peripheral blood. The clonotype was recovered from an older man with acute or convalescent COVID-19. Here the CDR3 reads CAISEGTSNVGEQFF. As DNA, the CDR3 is TGTGCCATCAGTGAGGGGACTAGTAATGTCGGCGAGCAGTTCTTC.